This section outlines one T cell receptor (beta chain) sequence together with its context. No antigen is known for it. Germline V gene sequence: CDR1 LNHNV, CDR2 YYDKDF (reference sequence). Trimming stripped 0 bases from V and 4 bases from J, with 6 bases between. CDR3 length: 13 amino acids. The record originates from a study of T cell responses to AZD1222 COVID-19 vaccine. For the study at large: It was second doses at about 4 or about 12 weeks that were pooled.

Study-wide points: It was only after the peak T cell response that any repertoires were sampled. Targets within unmutated variant regions were reportedly found for nearly half of spike-specific TCRs.

Here immunoSEQ multiplex PCR was the method, and the copy in TCRdb shows in-frame clones only, minus some. The table has roughly 150,000 clones, 91% seen once; the top ten hold approximately 2%. The sequenced sample was peripheral blood, obtained on day 0 of AZD1222 vaccination. This receptor was identified in an adult in good health. The rearrangement joins TRBV15 to TRBJ2-5, with D unclear. The DNA of the CDR3 is TGTGCCACCAGCAGAGATGTCCGAGAGACCCAGTACTTC. Amino acid sequence: CATSRDVRETQYF.